This is a list of T cell receptor beta chains from one sample in a study of CD4 and CD8 cells across lung adenocarcinoma regions. TCRdb re-derived calls from the PCR reads in MiXCR, one entry per CDR3 protein. The sample has approximately 11,000 distinct CDR3 sequences, approximately 63% seen once. The sample comprised CD8+ T cells from the margin of a lung tumor. The receptors were gathered from a male donor with lung adenocarcinoma. The CD4 and CD8 labels of this study may be unreliable. Each CDR3 is given with its conserved first and last residue. D genes are given only for firm matches. Expanded clones are given a class, and other clones once, few, many or no size at all.

cdr3_nt: TGTGCCAGCAGTGAGCACGGATTCCCCCAAGAGACCCAGTACTTC; cdr3_aa: CASSEHGFPQETQYF; clone_size: .; cdr3_length: 15; v_call: TRBV6-1; d_call: .; j_call: TRBJ2-5
cdr3_nt: TGTGCCAGCAAAAGCGGGAGGGCCAATTATTATGAGCAGTTCTTC; cdr3_aa: CASKSGRANYYEQFF; clone_size: once; cdr3_length: 15; v_call: TRBV6-1; d_call: TRBD2; j_call: TRBJ2-1
cdr3_nt: TGTGCCAGCAGGGGCGGGGACCCAGAGACGCAGTACTTC; cdr3_aa: CASRGGDPETQYF; clone_size: .; cdr3_length: 13; v_call: TRBV27; d_call: .; j_call: TRBJ2-7
cdr3_nt: TGTGCCAGCAGTTACTCAGGGGACTCTGGGGCCAACGTCCTGACTTTC; cdr3_aa: CASSYSGDSGANVLTF; clone_size: few; cdr3_length: 16; v_call: TRBV6-5; d_call: .; j_call: TRBJ2-6
cdr3_nt: TGCGCCAGCACCCTAGCGGACTCCTACAATGAGCAGTTCTTC; cdr3_aa: CASTLADSYNEQFF; clone_size: .; cdr3_length: 14; v_call: TRBV4-1; d_call: TRBD2; j_call: TRBJ2-1
cdr3_nt: TGTGCCAGCAGTGGGGGGGGTGGGGCCTACAATGAGCAGTTCTTC; cdr3_aa: CASSGGGGAYNEQFF; clone_size: .; cdr3_length: 15; v_call: TRBV6-1; d_call: TRBD2; j_call: TRBJ2-1
cdr3_nt: TGTGCGAGCAGTGAATCGGGGCGCGGAGCCAAAGATACGCAGTATTTT; cdr3_aa: CASSESGRGAKDTQYF; clone_size: .; cdr3_length: 16; v_call: TRBV25-1; d_call: .; j_call: TRBJ2-3
cdr3_nt: TGTGCCAGCAGAGTTAATCCAGGGGGCAGAACCGGGGAGCTGTTTTTT; cdr3_aa: CASRVNPGGRTGELFF; clone_size: .; cdr3_length: 16; v_call: TRBV6-1; d_call: TRBD1; j_call: TRBJ2-2
cdr3_nt: TGTGCCAGCAGCGTGGAGTTGTCGGGGGGGACCCAGTACTTC; cdr3_aa: CASSVELSGGTQYF; clone_size: few; cdr3_length: 14; v_call: TRBV9; d_call: TRBD2; j_call: TRBJ2-5
cdr3_nt: TGTGCCACCAGCAGGGGGGCAAGATCGGTTATTAATGAGCAGTTCTTC; cdr3_aa: CATSRGARSVINEQFF; clone_size: .; cdr3_length: 16; v_call: TRBV15; d_call: .; j_call: TRBJ2-1
cdr3_nt: TGTGCCAGCAGGCGGGGGGGGGCCAAAAACACTCAGTATTTC; cdr3_aa: CASRRGGAKNTQYF; clone_size: .; cdr3_length: 14; v_call: TRBV11-3; d_call: TRBD2; j_call: TRBJ2-4
cdr3_nt: TGTGCCAGCAGTCCAGGACAGGGACAATACCCAGATACGCAGTATTTT; cdr3_aa: CASSPGQGQYPDTQYF; clone_size: .; cdr3_length: 16; v_call: TRBV6-1; d_call: TRBD1; j_call: TRBJ2-3